These T cell receptor beta chains were read from a single sample in a study of blood T cells in healthy people across ages. MiXCR was run by TCRdb on the 5' RACE reads, yielding one entry per CDR3 protein. The sample shows about 1,600,000 distinct CDR3 sequences, roughly 40% of them seen only once. The sequenced sample consisted of blood. The receptors come from a woman between 18 and 29 years old in good health. Each CDR3 is given with its conserved first and last residue. Fields, in order: clone size, V gene, D gene, J gene, CDR3 protein, CDR3 DNA. D genes are given only for firm matches. A row's size may be missing; if present it is once, few, many or a size class.

size: once
V: TRBV5-6
D: TRBD2
J: TRBJ2-5
CDR3: CASSSVRLAGGQQETQYF
DNA: TGTGCCAGCAGCTCCGTGAGACTAGCGGGAGGGCAGCAAGAGACCCAGTACTTC

size: -
V: TRBV6-5
D: -
J: TRBJ2-1
CDR3: CASSRYRDGTLLEFF
DNA: TGTGCCAGCAGTCGATACCGGGACGGTACCCTTCTGGAGTTCTTC

size: few
V: TRBV5-6
D: TRBD1
J: TRBJ2-2
CDR3: CASSFRQGVDGELFF
DNA: TGTGCCAGCAGCTTTAGACAGGGAGTAGACGGGGAGCTGTTTTTT

size: few
V: TRBV11-2
D: TRBD1
J: TRBJ2-3
CDR3: CASSLTLVQGATDTQYF
DNA: TGTGCCAGCAGCTTAACACTGGTCCAGGGGGCCACAGATACGCAGTATTTT

size: -
V: TRBV21-1
D: -
J: TRBJ2-5
CDR3: CASGGQGITETQYF
DNA: TGTGCCAGCGGGGGACAGGGGATAACGGAGACCCAGTACTTC

size: -
V: TRBV28
D: TRBD1
J: TRBJ2-1
CDR3: CASIPPVGQGAYEQFF
DNA: TGTGCCAGCATCCCCCCGGTGGGACAGGGGGCCTATGAGCAGTTCTTC

size: -
V: TRBV5-1
D: -
J: TRBJ2-5
CDR3: CASRLTGDTWGEQYF
DNA: TGCGCCAGCAGACTCACAGGAGATACCTGGGGGGAGCAGTACTTC

size: many
V: TRBV7-8
D: TRBD1
J: TRBJ2-7
CDR3: CASSWTGGYEQYF
DNA: TGTGCCAGCAGCTGGACAGGGGGCTACGAGCAGTACTTC

size: once
V: TRBV7-9
D: TRBD1
J: TRBJ2-7
CDR3: CASIRPGQEYEQYF
DNA: TGTGCCAGCATCCGACCGGGACAGGAATACGAGCAGTACTTC

size: -
V: TRBV29-1
D: TRBD1
J: TRBJ2-7
CDR3: CSVEAGDRGGEQYF
DNA: TGCAGCGTTGAAGCCGGGGACAGGGGAGGGGAGCAGTACTTC

size: few
V: TRBV20-1
D: -
J: TRBJ1-1
CDR3: CSGPGALEAFF
DNA: TGCAGTGGCCCAGGGGCCCTTGAAGCTTTCTTT

size: -
V: TRBV29-1
D: -
J: TRBJ1-2
CDR3: CSVEGSGVSYGYTF
DNA: TGCAGCGTTGAAGGCTCAGGGGTGAGCTATGGCTACACCTTC

size: few
V: TRBV6-2/TRBV6-3
D: TRBD2
J: TRBJ2-7
CDR3: CASSYSKASGRYNEQYF
DNA: TGTGCCAGCAGTTACTCGAAGGCCAGCGGGAGATACAATGAGCAGTACTTC